Ten or more counts support the clone carrying this TCR beta chain. What it recognizes is unknown. Germline CDR1 is SGHTA and CDR2 is FQGNSA. Trimming took 6 bases from V and 0 from J; bases not matched to a gene: 4. This CDR3 has 15 residues. The sample originates from a study of T cell repertoires in cytomegalovirus infection. Study information: CMV epitopes that were recently identified and HLA-C-restricted were used alongside well-studied HLA-B-restricted ones. Matching HLA type and CMV infection were both indicated by public TCR beta signatures.

Study conclusions and caveats: Totalled public TCR beta family frequency picked out people who carried CMV plus the relevant HLA. HLA-C-restricted, CMV-specific TCR beta clonotypes were dominant ex vivo.

In TCRdb, the reads were re-called with MiXCR into one record per CDR3 protein. The data contain a few hundred thousand distinct CDR3 sequences, 30% to 35% of them singletons. The chain is built from TRBV7-2 and TRBJ1-4; 7 bases line up with TRBD1. Specimen: cultured PBMCs, collected from culture after CMV antigen stimulation. The source of this sequence is a human donor in good health (CMV status not recorded). Some clones in this sample may be carry-over from other donors' samples. CDR3 DNA sequence: TGTGCCAGCAGACGAGGGGGCGCAACTAATGAAAAACTGTTTTTT. This encodes CASRRGGATNEKLFF.